The present TCR beta chain was sequenced within a study of blood T cell repertoires in COVID-19. The CDR3 runs 15 residues. Trimming at V came to 0 bases and at J to 0 bases, leaving 3 bases not matched to a gene. Germline V gene lookup returns CDR1 SGHNT and CDR2 YYREEE (reference sequence). Per the study methods: Using reference gene primer amplification, nucleated cell counts were estimated. Clones were sequenced by immunoSEQ multiplex PCR, and TCRdb holds only the in-frame ones, with some missing. The V and J calls and clone size were taken over from that table, and D and trimming were inferred from the DNA. The data hold 200,000 to 300,000 clones, with less than 90% observed a single time.

The chain uses TRBV5-4 and TRBJ2-7, with 7 bases that match TRBD2. The source is a man in his sixties with acute or convalescent COVID-19. The sequencing sample was made of peripheral blood. CDR3 in amino acids: CASSLDSGPSYEQYF. The CDR3 region has the DNA TGTGCCAGCAGCTTGGATAGCGGGCCCTCCTACGAGCAGTACTTC.